The rows below give T cell receptor beta chains drawn from one sample of a study of blood T cells in healthy people across ages. TCRdb redid the calling of the 5' RACE reads with MiXCR, one entry per CDR3 protein. The table has 550,000 to 650,000 distinct CDR3 sequences, about 30% seen once. Sequenced: blood. These receptors all come from a woman aged 80 or over in good health. Both conserved end residues are part of each CDR3. The D gene is left open where the match is weak. Size tells how often a clone was seen (once, few, many) or the class of an expanded clone, and some rows leave it out.

V	D	size	J	length	CDR3	DNA
TRBV7-6	TRBD2	few	TRBJ2-1	16	CASSPKTSGSAGEQFF	TGTGCCAGCAGCCCGAAGACTAGCGGGTCGGCCGGTGAGCAGTTCTTC
TRBV12-3/TRBV12-4	TRBD1	many	TRBJ2-6	16	CASSQMTGNGANVLTF	TGTGCCAGCAGTCAAATGACAGGGAACGGGGCCAACGTCCTGACTTTC
TRBV4-2	TRBD1	many	TRBJ2-3	15	CASSLSDRGPDTQYF	TGTGCCAGCAGCTTGAGTGACAGGGGGCCAGATACGCAGTATTTT
TRBV7-3	.	many	TRBJ2-1	15	CASSPASSSYNEQFF	TGTGCCAGCTCCCCGGCCTCGAGCTCCTACAATGAGCAGTTCTTC
TRBV5-1	TRBD1	many	TRBJ2-7	15	CASSISGTGVYEQYF	TGCGCCAGCAGCATATCCGGGACAGGGGTCTACGAGCAGTACTTC
TRBV24-1	TRBD1	many	TRBJ2-1	15	CATSDPGTGVNEQFF	TGTGCCACCAGTGATCCCGGGACAGGGGTCAATGAGCAGTTCTTC
TRBV4-1	TRBD1	.	TRBJ1-5	18	CASSQDTGQGQNNQPQHF	TGCGCCAGCAGCCAAGATACGGGACAGGGCCAGAACAATCAGCCCCAGCATTTT
TRBV7-3	TRBD1	many	TRBJ1-2	12	CASSQGQGGYTF	TGTGCCAGCAGCCAGGGACAGGGTGGCTACACCTTC
TRBV7-2	TRBD2	many	TRBJ2-1	17	CASSLAGGGGFYNEQFF	TGTGCCAGCAGCTTAGCAGGTGGCGGGGGGTTCTACAATGAGCAGTTCTTC
TRBV7-9	TRBD1	many	TRBJ2-1	17	CASSHGTGGISYNEQFF	TGTGCCAGCAGCCATGGGACAGGGGGCATCTCCTACAATGAGCAGTTCTTC
TRBV20-1	.	once	TRBJ2-3	15	CSARDLSGGPDTQYF	TGCAGTGCTAGAGATCTATCAGGAGGCCCAGATACGCAGTATTTT
TRBV29-1	TRBD2	many	TRBJ2-7	14	CSVEGTSRGGEQYF	TGCAGCGTTGAAGGCACGTCTCGGGGGGGCGAGCAGTACTTC
TRBV7-7	.	.	TRBJ2-5	16	CASSLLAGQTQETQYF	TGTGCCAGCAGCTTACTAGCCGGACAGACCCAAGAGACCCAGTACTTC
TRBV7-8	.	.	TRBJ1-5	13	CASSLGSDQPQHF	TGTGCCAGCAGCTTAGGGTCAGATCAGCCCCAGCATTTT